This T cell receptor (beta chain) was recovered during a study of blood T cell repertoires in COVID-19. Study at large: Some COVID-19 samples were acute and others convalescent; all came from the United States, Italy and Spain.

Germline CDR1 is MNHEY and CDR2 is SVGEGT. The V gene lost 0 bases and the J gene lost 7 bases, with 12 bases spanning the gap. The CDR3 sequence is 15 residues long. As processed by the authors: Reference gene primers were amplified, and this amplification served to estimate nucleated cell counts. This table comes from immunoSEQ multiplex PCR, and its TCRdb copy is limited to in-frame clones, with some not included. Clone size and V and J calls were adopted from that table, with D and trimming inferred from the DNA. Altogether approximately 350,000 clones are present, around 88% being singletons, with the ten largest covering about 2.7%.

This TCR came from a man aged 30 to 45 with active or convalescent COVID-19. The sample was peripheral blood. The rearrangement joins TRBV6-2 or TRBV6-3 to TRBJ1-4; the D is unclear. The CDR3 DNA reads TGTGCCAGCAGTTACTCGATCACGCCTATTGAAAAACTGTTTTTT. Translated, it gives CASSYSITPIEKLFF.